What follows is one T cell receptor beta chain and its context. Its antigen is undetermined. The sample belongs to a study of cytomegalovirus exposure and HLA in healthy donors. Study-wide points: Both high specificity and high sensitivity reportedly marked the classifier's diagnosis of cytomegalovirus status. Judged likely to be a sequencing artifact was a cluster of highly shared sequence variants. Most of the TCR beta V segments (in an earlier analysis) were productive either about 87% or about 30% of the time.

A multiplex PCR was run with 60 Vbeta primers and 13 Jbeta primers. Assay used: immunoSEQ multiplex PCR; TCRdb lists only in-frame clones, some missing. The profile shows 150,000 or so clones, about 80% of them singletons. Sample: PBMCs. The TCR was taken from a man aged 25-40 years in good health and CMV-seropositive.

The CDR3 spells CASSSEPAQGNYGYTF. CDR3 DNA sequence: TGTGCCAGCAGCTCAGAACCGGCACAGGGGAACTATGGCTACACCTTC. The gene calls are TRBV7-3 and TRBJ1-2, with 7 bases identical to TRBD1. V lost 4 bases to trimming and J lost 2 bases; unmatched junction nucleotides: 10. The CDR3 has 16 amino acids. Germline V gene data show CDR1 as SGHTA and CDR2 as FQGTGA. The variable domain in full, with the rest retrieved from reference TRBV7-3 and TRBJ1-2, is GAGVSQTPSNKVTEKGKYVELRCDPISGHTALYWYRQSLGQGPEFLIYFQGTGAADDSGLPNDRFFAVRPEGSVSTLKIQRTERGDSAVYLCASSSEPAQGNYGYTFGSGTRLTVV.